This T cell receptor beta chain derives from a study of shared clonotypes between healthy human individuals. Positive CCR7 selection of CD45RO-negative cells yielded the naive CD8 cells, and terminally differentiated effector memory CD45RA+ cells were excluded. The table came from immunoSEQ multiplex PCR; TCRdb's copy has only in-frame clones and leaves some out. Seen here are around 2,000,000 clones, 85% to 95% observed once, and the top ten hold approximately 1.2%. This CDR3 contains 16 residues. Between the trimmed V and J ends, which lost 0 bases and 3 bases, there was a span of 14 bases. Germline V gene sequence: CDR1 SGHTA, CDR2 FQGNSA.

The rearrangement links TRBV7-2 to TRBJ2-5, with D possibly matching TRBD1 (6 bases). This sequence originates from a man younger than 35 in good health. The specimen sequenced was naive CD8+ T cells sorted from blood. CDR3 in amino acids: CASSLATQGPKETQYF. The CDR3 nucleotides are TGTGCCAGCAGCTTAGCTACACAGGGACCCAAAGAGACCCAGTACTTC.